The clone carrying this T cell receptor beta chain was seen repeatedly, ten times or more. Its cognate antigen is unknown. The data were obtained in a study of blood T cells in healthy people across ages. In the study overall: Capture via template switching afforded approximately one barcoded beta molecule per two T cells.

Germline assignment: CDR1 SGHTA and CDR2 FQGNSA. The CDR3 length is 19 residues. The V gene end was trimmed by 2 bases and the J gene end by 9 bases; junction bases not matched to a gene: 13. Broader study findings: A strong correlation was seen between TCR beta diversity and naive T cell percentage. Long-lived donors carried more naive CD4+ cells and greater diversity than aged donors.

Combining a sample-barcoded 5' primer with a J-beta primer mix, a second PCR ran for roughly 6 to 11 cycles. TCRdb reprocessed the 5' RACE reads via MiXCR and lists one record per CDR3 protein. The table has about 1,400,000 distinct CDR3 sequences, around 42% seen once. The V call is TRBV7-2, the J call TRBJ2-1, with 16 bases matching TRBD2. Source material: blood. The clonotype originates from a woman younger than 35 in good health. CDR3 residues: CASSLRTGTSGRGSGEQFF. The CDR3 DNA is TGTGCCAGCAGCTTACGCACCGGGACTAGCGGGAGGGGAAGTGGTGAGCAGTTCTTC.